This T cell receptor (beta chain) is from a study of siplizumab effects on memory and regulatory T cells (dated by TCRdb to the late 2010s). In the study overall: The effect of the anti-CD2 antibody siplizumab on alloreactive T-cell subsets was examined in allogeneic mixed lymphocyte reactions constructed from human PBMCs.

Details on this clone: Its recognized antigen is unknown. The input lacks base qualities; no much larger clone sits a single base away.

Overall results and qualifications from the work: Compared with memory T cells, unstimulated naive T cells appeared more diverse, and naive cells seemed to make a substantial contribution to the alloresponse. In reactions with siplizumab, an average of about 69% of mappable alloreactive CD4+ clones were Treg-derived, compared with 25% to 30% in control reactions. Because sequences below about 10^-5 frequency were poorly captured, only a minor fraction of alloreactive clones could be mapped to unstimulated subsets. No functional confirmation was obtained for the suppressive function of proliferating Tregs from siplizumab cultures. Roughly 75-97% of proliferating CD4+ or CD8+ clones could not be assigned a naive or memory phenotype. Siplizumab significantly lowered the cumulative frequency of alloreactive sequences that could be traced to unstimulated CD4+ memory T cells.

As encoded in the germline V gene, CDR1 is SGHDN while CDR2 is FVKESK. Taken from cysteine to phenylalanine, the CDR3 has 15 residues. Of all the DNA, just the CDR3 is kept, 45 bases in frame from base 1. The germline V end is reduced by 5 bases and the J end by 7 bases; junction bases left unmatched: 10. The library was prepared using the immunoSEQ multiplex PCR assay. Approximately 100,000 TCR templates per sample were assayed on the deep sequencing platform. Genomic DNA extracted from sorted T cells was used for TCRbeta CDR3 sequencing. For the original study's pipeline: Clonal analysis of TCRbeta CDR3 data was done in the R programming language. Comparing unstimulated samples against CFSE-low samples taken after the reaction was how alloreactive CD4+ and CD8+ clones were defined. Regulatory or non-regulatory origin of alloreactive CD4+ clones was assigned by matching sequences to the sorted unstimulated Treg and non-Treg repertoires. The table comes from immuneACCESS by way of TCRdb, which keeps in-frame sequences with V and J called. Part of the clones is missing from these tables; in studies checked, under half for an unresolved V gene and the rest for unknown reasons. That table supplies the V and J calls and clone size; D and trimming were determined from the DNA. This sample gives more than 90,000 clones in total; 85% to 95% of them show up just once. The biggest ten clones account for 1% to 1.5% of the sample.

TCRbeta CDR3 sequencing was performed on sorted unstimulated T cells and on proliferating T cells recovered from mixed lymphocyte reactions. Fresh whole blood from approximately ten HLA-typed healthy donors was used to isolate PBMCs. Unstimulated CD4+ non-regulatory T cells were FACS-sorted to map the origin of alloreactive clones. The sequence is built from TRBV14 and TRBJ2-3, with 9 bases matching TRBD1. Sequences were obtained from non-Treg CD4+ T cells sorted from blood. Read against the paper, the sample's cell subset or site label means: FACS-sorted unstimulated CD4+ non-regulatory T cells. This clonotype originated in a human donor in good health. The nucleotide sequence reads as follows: TGTGCCAGCAGCGAACCGGGACAGGGACTATATACGCAGTATTTT. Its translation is CASSEPGQGLYTQYF.